Following are 27 T cell receptor beta chains from one sample sequenced in a study of blood T cell repertoires in COVID-19 (dated by TCRdb to the early 2020s). The library was produced with the immunoSEQ multiplex PCR assay. Drawn from immuneACCESS, this table holds only the in-frame rearrangements with V and J called that TCRdb kept. Clones are partly lost; checked studies trace under half to an unresolved V gene and leave the rest unexplained. Across this sample there are about 140,000 clones, with about four fifths seen only once. The biggest ten clones account for more than 7.5% of the sample. Material: peripheral blood. The source is an older woman with active or convalescent COVID-19.

The chain uses TRBV19 and TRBJ1-5, with unresolved D. Per the germline V gene, CDR1 is LNHDA and CDR2 is SQIVND (reference sequence). Trimming left V 8 bases short and J 3 bases short, with 11 bases between. This CDR3 contains 13 residues. CDR3 sequence (DNA): TGTGCCAGTGCCCCCAGGTACAATCAGCCCCAGCATTTT. Residues: CASAPRYNQPQHF.

This rearrangement joins TRBV28 to TRBJ1-2; perhaps TRBD1 as D (6 bases). Germline V gene data show CDR1 as MDHEN and CDR2 as SYDVKM. The CDR3 is made up of 14 amino acids. V shed 6 bases and J shed 2 bases, with 13 bases lying between them. The DNA of the CDR3 is TGTGCCAGCAGCCTCGGGGGGCCAAACTATGGCTACACCTTC. As protein: CASSLGGPNYGYTF.

Only one count was recorded for this clone. The chain is built from TRBV9 and TRBJ1-3; no definite D call. Per the germline V gene, CDR1 is SGDLS and CDR2 is YYNGEE. The CDR3 is made up of 15 amino acids. The V end was cut by 0 bases, the J end by 0 bases, with 7 bases between. Here the CDR3 reads CASSVGRSSGNTIYF. The CDR3 nucleotides read TGTGCCAGCAGCGTAGGGCGGAGCTCTGGAAACACCATATATTTT.

The chain couples TRBV9 to TRBJ2-3; the D is unclear. Germline CDR1 is SGDLS and CDR2 is YYNGEE. Trimming took 2 bases from V and 6 from J, leaving 10 bases between them. The CDR3 length is 13 residues. CDR3 in amino acids: CASSVSIGDTQYF. CDR3 DNA sequence: TGTGCCAGCAGCGTTTCTATCGGGGATACGCAGTATTTT.

The chain recombines TRBV30 with TRBJ2-5, with 9 bases aligning to TRBD2. Germline V CDR1 and CDR2: GTSNPN, SVGIG (reference sequence). This CDR3 is 14 amino acids long. V was clipped by 2 bases and J by 7 bases; unmatched bases: 8. CDR3 amino acids: CAWSFASGIATQYF. For the CDR3, the DNA is TGTGCCTGGAGTTTTGCTAGCGGGATTGCGACCCAGTACTTC.

The J gene is TRBJ2-5, the V gene TRBV9, with TRBD1 matching over 12 bases. The length of the CDR3 is 17 residues. V shed 7 bases, J shed 5 bases, and the junction held 15 bases outside the gene matches. The V gene's germline CDR1 is SGDLS and CDR2 YYNGEE. The CDR3 here is CASGPGTGGAFLETQYF. CDR3 in DNA: TGTGCCAGCGGCCCCGGGACAGGGGGCGCGTTTCTGGAGACCCAGTACTTC.

The chain joins TRBV9 to TRBJ2-2, with 7 bases matching TRBD2. The CDR3 is 17 residues long. Germline trimming cut 2 bases from V and 1 base from J; bases unmatched to any gene: 8. Germline V CDR1 and CDR2: SGDLS, YYNGEE. For the CDR3, the DNA is TGTGCCAGCAGCGTCTTGCTGGGGGGGAGGAACACCGGGGAGCTGTTTTTT. Translating gives CASSVLLGGRNTGELFF.

The chain joins TRBV5-1 to TRBJ2-3; D may be TRBD2 (5 bases). V lost 3 bases and J lost 4, with 12 bases in between. Germline CDR1 and CDR2: SGHRS and YFSETQ. The CDR3 consists of 14 residues. CDR3 nucleotide sequence: TGCGCCAGCAGCTCGCGGGCAGCCCCAGATACGCAGTATTTT. Its protein is CASSSRAAPDTQYF.

For the CDR3, the DNA is TGTGCCAGCAGCCTAGGACCCAGGGACTACGAGCAGTACGTC. It specifies CASSLGPRDYEQYV. The chain uses TRBV11-2 and TRBJ2-7; a weak D match, TRBD1 (5 bases). V was clipped by 5 bases and J by 3 bases, with 14 bases between them. The length of the CDR3 is 14 residues. Germline V gene lookup returns CDR1 SGHAT and CDR2 FQNNGV.

V is TRBV30 and J is TRBJ2-1; D is perhaps TRBD2 (5 bases). This CDR3 is built from 12 residues. CDR1 and CDR2 (germline): GTSNPN, SVGIG (reference sequence). CDR3 loop: CASGGDYNEQFF. DNA of the CDR3: TGTGCTTCAGGAGGCGATTACAATGAGCAGTTCTTC.

This clone was found a few times. This chain uses TRBV7-2 with TRBJ1-1; D is perhaps TRBD1 (5 bases). The CDR3 consists of 16 residues. V shed 2 bases and J shed 4 bases, with 17 bases lying between them. CDR1 SGHTA and CDR2 FQGNSA come from the germline V gene. CDR3 in DNA: TGTGCCAGCAGCTTATTTTCGGTGGATCAGGGCACTGAAGCTTTCTTT. The encoded protein is CASSLFSVDQGTEAFF.

In DNA form, the CDR3 reads TGCGCCAGCAGGGGACAGGGGTATGGTGGCTACACCTTC. Residues: CASRGQGYGGYTF. The chain is built from TRBV4-1 and TRBJ1-2, with 10 nucleotides matching TRBD1. Germline V CDR1 and CDR2: MGHRA, YSYEKL. The length of the CDR3 is 13 residues. V lost 6 bases to trimming and J lost 7 bases; unmatched junction nucleotides: 5.

The rearrangement joins TRBV27 to TRBJ1-2, with TRBD1 matching over 7 bases. The V segment lost 5 bases and the J segment 4 bases; nucleotides outside the gene matches: 4. CDR3 length: 13 residues. CDR1 and CDR2 (germline): MNHEY, SMNVEV (reference sequence). This CDR3 reads CASSTRQGYGYTF. CDR3 coding DNA: TGTGCCAGCAGTACAAGACAGGGCTATGGCTACACCTTC.

This clone showed up just once. V is TRBV21-1 and J is TRBJ1-1; the table's D gene call, TRBD1, was not cross checked with the DNA. TRBV21-1 is designated a pseudogene. This CDR3 has 16 residues. The CDR3 sequence: CASSKASRGTNTEAFF. DNA of the CDR3: TGTGCCAGCAGCAAAGCTTCGAGGGGGACGAACACTGAAGCTTTCTTT.

V and J are TRBV5-1 and TRBJ2-5; TRBD1 matches at 10 bases. This CDR3 contains 14 residues. Germline CDR1 is SGHRS and CDR2 is YFSETQ. V trimming: 0 bases; J trimming: 5 bases; junction bases outside the gene matches: 1. CDR3 amino acids: CASSLGGQGETQYF. The CDR3 DNA reads as TGCGCCAGCAGCTTGGGGGGACAGGGGGAGACCCAGTACTTC.

V usage is TRBV7-3 and J usage is TRBJ1-2; 10 positions agree with TRBD1. Germline values: CDR1 SGHTA, CDR2 FQGTGA. V lost 4 bases, J lost 8 bases, and 4 bases stayed unmatched. The CDR3 sequence is 13 residues long. The CDR3 DNA follows: TGTGCCAGCAGCTACGAGACAGGGGGCGGCTACACCTTC. Its translation: CASSYETGGGYTF.

This chain joins TRBV6-5 and TRBJ1-2, with D perhaps matching TRBD1 (5 bases). CDR1 MNHEY and CDR2 SVGAGI come from the germline V gene. The CDR3 totals 13 residues. Trimming left V 6 bases short and J 7 bases short, with 15 bases between. Here the CDR3 DNA reads TGTGCCAGCAGCATTAGATTGGGGCTTGGCTACACCTTC. It yields the protein CASSIRLGLGYTF.

Here the CDR3 reads CASSRARRTTSETQYF. The CDR3 DNA reads as TGTGCCAGCAGTCGAGCCCGCAGGACTACCAGTGAGACCCAGTACTTC. The chain is built from TRBV6-6 and TRBJ2-5; a weak D match, TRBD2 (6 bases). The CDR3 totals 16 residues. Germline V gene lookup returns CDR1 MNHNY and CDR2 SVGAGI (reference sequence). Trimming shortened V by 5 bases and J by 5 bases, and 21 bases separated the two germline ends.

This chain connects TRBV13 to TRBJ1-1; D remains unclear. V was trimmed by 5 bases and J by 5 bases, leaving 15 bases between them. Looked up from germline, CDR1 is PRHDT and CDR2 is FYEKMQ (reference sequence). This CDR3 has 14 amino acids. The CDR3 DNA sequence: TGTGCCAGCAGCCCAGAGGGTTTGAGTACTGAAGCTTTCTTT. It specifies CASSPEGLSTEAFF. Looking up the rest from reference TRBV13 and TRBJ1-1 gives the full variable domain: AAGVIQSPRHLIKEKRETATLKCYPIPRHDTVYWYQQGPGQDPQFLISFYEKMQSDKGSIPDRFSAQQFSDYHSELNMSSLELGDSALYFCASSPEGLSTEAFFGQGTRLTVV.

The V call is TRBV5-4, the J call TRBJ2-2; D possibly corresponds to TRBD2 (6 bases). There are 16 residues in the CDR3. Germline loops: CDR1 SGHNT, CDR2 YYREEE (reference sequence). Between the trimmed V and J ends, which lost 5 bases and 3 bases, there was a span of 17 bases. The CDR3, as DNA: TGTGCCAGCAGAGGAACCGGGACTCAATACACCGGGGAGCTGTTTTTT. Protein product: CASRGTGTQYTGELFF.

This rearrangement joins TRBV10-3 to TRBJ2-2, with 9 positions matching TRBD2. CDR1 is ENHRY, CDR2 SYGVKD, per germline. Trimming took 2 bases from V and 4 from J; bases not matched to a gene: 8. The CDR3 totals 17 residues. In DNA, the CDR3 is TGTGCCATCAGTGAGGCGGGGACTAGCCGGGGCACCGGGGAGCTGTTTTTT. This translates into CAISEAGTSRGTGELFF.

The rearrangement joins TRBV10-3 to TRBJ2-5; 9 nucleotides agree with TRBD1. CDR3 length equals 15 residues. Losses at the gene ends were 5 bases for V and 2 bases for J; bases not matched to a gene: 6. Germline V gene lookup returns CDR1 ENHRY and CDR2 SYGVKD. CDR3 region: CAISPYRGRQETQYF. CDR3 sequence (DNA): TGTGCCATCAGTCCCTACAGGGGGCGGCAAGAGACCCAGTACTTC.

The gene calls are TRBV14 and TRBJ1-2; 9 nucleotides align to TRBD1. The CDR3 consists of 15 residues. Germline lookup yields CDR1 SGHDN and CDR2 FVKESK. V lost 4 bases, J lost 2 bases, and 5 bases stayed unmatched. CDR3 nucleotides: TGTGCCAGCAGCCCGGACAGGGGACGGAACTATGGCTACACCTTC. This codes for CASSPDRGRNYGYTF. Filled out from reference TRBV14 and TRBJ1-2, the complete variable domain reads EAGVTQFPSHSVIEKGQTVTLRCDPISGHDNLYWYRRVMGKEIKFLLHFVKESKQDESGMPNNRFLAERTGGTYSTLKVQPAELEDSGVYFCASSPDRGRNYGYTFGSGTRLTVV.

The V call is TRBV19, the J call TRBJ1-3, with D perhaps TRBD1 (5 bases). The V and J ends lost 5 bases and 0 bases respectively, with 8 bases between them. This CDR3 has 14 amino acids. In germline, CDR1 is LNHDA, CDR2 SQIVND (reference sequence). The CDR3 coding sequence is TGTGCCAGTAGTCGACAGAACTCTGGAAACACCATATATTTT. Translation: CASSRQNSGNTIYF.

The chain uses TRBV19 and TRBJ1-6; D gene unclear. Germline CDR1 reads LNHDA; CDR2 reads SQIVND (reference sequence). The ends were cut back, 2 bases at V and 0 bases at J, with 5 bases in the middle. This CDR3 is 15 amino acids long. The CDR3 nucleotides are TGTGCCAGTAGTATAAAGAGCTCCTATAATTCACCCCTCCACTTT. It codes for CASSIKSSYNSPLHF.

The chain combines TRBV5-1 with TRBJ2-3; 9 bases are shared with TRBD1. Germline V lookup: CDR1 SGHRS, CDR2 YFSETQ. The CDR3 totals 15 residues. With V trimmed by 3 bases and J by 1 base, 3 bases remained unmatched. CDR3 in amino acids: CASSWGQGRTDTQYF. Written as DNA, the CDR3 is TGCGCCAGCAGCTGGGGACAGGGCCGCACAGATACGCAGTATTTT.

The count of this clone is one. This chain joins TRBV25-1 and TRBJ1-1, with D maybe TRBD1 (5 bases). Per germline, CDR1 MGHDK and CDR2 SYGVNS. Trimming cost V 5 bases and J 5 bases, with 12 bases left between them. This CDR3 is built from 13 residues. The CDR3 bases are TGTGCCAGCAGTCCCCGGGGGAGGACTGAAGCTTTCTTT. Amino acid sequence: CASSPRGRTEAFF.